This entry concerns a single T cell receptor beta chain. Antigen: not known. These data originate in a study of cytotoxic CD8 clonotypes in ibrutinib-treated CLL. Study-wide context: Within the patient group, under 12 were relapsed/refractory and roughly 15 treatment-naive, and about 18 were IGHV unmutated. The taking of response samples occurred after a median about eleven months of treatment, with a range of 6 to 36. Study-wide results and limits: Contraction or stability on treatment characterized the public clonotypes, which were uncommon.

Sequencing was performed with immunoSEQ multiplex PCR; in TCRdb, only in-frame clones are kept and a portion is missing. The sample carries roughly 250,000 clones, roughly 70% recorded once. The specimen comprised PBMCs, sampled after 24 months of ibrutinib treatment. This TCR was sampled from a human donor with chronic lymphocytic leukemia.

The CDR3 loop is CATRTGFGNQPQHF. CDR3 nucleotides: TGTGCCACTAGGACAGGGTTTGGCAATCAGCCCCAGCATTTT. The V gene is TRBV19, the J gene TRBJ1-5; TRBD1 agrees at 8 bases. This CDR3 region has 14 residues. V lost 10 bases and J lost 2; bases outside the gene matches: 7. The V gene's germline CDR1 is LNHDA and CDR2 SQIVND (reference sequence).